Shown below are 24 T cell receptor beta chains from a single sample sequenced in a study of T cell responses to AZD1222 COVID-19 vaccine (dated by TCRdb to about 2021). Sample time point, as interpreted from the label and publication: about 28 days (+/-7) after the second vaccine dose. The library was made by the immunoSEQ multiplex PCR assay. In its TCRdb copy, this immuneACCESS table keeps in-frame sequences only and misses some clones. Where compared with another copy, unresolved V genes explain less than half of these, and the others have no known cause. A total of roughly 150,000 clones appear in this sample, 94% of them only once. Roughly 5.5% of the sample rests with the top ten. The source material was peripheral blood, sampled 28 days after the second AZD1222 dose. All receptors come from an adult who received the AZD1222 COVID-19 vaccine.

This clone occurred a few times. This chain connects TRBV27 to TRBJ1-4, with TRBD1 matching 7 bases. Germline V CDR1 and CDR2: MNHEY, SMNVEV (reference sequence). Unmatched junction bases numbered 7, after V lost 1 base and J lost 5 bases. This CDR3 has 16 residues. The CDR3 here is CASSLFWGQPNEKLFF. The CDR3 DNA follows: TGTGCCAGCAGTTTATTCTGGGGACAGCCGAATGAAAAACTGTTTTTT.

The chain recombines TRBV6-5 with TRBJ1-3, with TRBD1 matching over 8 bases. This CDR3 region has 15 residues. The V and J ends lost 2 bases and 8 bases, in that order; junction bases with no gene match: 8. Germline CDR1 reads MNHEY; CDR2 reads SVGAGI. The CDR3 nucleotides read TGTGCCAGCAGTTACGAAGACAGGGGAGGGTACACCATATATTTT. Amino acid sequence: CASSYEDRGGYTIYF.

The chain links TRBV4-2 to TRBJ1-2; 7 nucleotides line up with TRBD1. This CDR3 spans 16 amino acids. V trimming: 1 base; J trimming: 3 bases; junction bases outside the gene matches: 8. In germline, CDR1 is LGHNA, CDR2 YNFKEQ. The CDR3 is CASSQVGTATYYGYTF. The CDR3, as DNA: TGTGCCAGCAGCCAAGTCGGGACAGCAACCTACTATGGCTACACCTTC.

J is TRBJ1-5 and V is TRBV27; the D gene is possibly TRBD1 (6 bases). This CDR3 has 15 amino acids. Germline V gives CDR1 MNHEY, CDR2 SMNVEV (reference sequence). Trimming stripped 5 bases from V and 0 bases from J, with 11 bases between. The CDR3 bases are TGTGCCAGCAGTATTTCGACAGGTAGCAATCAGCCCCAGCATTTT. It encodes CASSISTGSNQPQHF.

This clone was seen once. The CDR3 loop reads CASSHTGGSGYTF. The CDR3 bases are TGCGCCAGCAGCCACACAGGGGGAAGTGGCTACACCTTC. The V call is TRBV4-1, the J call TRBJ1-2, with 8 bases aligning to TRBD1. The CDR3 has 13 residues. Trimming took 3 bases from V and 7 from J; bases not matched to a gene: 4. CDR1 and CDR2 from the germline V gene are MGHRA and YSYEKL.

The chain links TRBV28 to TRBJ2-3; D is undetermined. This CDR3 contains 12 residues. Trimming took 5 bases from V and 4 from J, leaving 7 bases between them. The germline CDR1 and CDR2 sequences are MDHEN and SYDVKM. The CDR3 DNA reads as TGTGCCAGCAGTGGCTCGGCAGATACGCAGTATTTT. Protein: CASSGSADTQYF.

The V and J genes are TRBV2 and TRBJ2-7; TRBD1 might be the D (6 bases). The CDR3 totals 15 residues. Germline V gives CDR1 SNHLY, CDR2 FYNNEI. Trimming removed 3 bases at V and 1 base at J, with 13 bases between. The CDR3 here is CASSEQGRGSYEQYF. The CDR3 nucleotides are TGTGCCAGCAGTGAGCAGGGAAGGGGGTCCTACGAGCAGTACTTC. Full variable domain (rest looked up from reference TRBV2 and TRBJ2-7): EPEVTQTPSHQVTQMGQEVILRCVPISNHLYFYWYRQILGQKVEFLVSFYNNEISEKSEIFDDQFSVERPDGSNFTLKIRSTKLEDSAMYFCASSEQGRGSYEQYFGPGTRLTVT.

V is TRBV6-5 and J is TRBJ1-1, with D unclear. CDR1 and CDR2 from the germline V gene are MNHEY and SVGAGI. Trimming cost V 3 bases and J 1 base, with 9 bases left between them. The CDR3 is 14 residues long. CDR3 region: CASSYESGNTEAFF. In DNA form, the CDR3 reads TGTGCCAGCAGTTATGAATCGGGGAACACTGAAGCTTTCTTT.

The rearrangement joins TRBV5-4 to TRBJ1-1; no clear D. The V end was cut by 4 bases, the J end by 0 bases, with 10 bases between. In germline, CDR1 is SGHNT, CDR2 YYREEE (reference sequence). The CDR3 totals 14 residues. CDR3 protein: CASSPGRMNTEAFF. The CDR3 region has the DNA TGTGCCAGCAGCCCGGGTCGTATGAACACTGAAGCTTTCTTT.

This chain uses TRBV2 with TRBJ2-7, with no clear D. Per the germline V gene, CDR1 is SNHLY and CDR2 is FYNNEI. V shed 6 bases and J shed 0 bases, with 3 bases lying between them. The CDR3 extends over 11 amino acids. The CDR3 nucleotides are TGTGCCAGCAGCGTCTCCTACGAGCAGTACTTC. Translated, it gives CASSVSYEQYF.

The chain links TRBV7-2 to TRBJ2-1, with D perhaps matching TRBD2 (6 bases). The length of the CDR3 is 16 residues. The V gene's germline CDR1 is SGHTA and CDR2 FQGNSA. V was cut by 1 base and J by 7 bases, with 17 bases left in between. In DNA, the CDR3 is TGTGCCAGCAGCTTAGTGGCGGGATATAGCAGGAATGAGCAGTTCTTC. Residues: CASSLVAGYSRNEQFF.

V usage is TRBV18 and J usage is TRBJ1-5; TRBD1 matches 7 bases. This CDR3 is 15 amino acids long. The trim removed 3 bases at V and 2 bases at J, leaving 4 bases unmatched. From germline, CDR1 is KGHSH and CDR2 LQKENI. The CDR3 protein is CASSPRQGGNQPQHF. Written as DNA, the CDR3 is TGTGCCAGCTCACCCCGACAGGGCGGCAATCAGCCCCAGCATTTT. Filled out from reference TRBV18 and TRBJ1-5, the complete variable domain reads NAGVMQNPRHLVRRRGQEARLRCSPMKGHSHVYWYRQLPEEGLKFMVYLQKENIIDESGMPKERFSAEFPKEGPSILRIQQVVRGDSAAYFCASSPRQGGNQPQHFGDGTRLSIL.

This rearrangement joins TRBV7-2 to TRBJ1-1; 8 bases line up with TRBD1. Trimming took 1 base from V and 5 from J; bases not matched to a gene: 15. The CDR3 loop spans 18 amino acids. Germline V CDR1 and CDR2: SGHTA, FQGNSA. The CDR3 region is CASSLDRPGGQGGTEAFF. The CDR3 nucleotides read TGTGCCAGCAGCTTAGACAGGCCTGGCGGACAGGGAGGGACTGAAGCTTTCTTT.

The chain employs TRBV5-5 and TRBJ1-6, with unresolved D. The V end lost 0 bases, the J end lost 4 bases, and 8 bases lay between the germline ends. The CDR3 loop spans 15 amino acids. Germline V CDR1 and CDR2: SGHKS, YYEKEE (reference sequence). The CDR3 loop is CASSLGHRYNSPLHF. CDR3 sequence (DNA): TGTGCCAGCAGCTTGGGTCACAGATATAATTCACCCCTCCACTTT. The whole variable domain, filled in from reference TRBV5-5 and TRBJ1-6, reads DAGVTQSPTHLIKTRGQQVTLRCSPISGHKSVSWYQQVLGQGPQFIFQYYEKEERGRGNFPDRFSARQFPNYSSELNVNALLLGDSALYLCASSLGHRYNSPLHFGNGTRLTVT.

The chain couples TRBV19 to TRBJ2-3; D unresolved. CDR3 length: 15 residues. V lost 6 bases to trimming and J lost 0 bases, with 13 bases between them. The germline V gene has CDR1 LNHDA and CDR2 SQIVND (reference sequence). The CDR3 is CASSDGGASTDTQYF. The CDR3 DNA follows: TGTGCCAGTAGCGATGGCGGAGCTAGCACAGATACGCAGTATTTT.

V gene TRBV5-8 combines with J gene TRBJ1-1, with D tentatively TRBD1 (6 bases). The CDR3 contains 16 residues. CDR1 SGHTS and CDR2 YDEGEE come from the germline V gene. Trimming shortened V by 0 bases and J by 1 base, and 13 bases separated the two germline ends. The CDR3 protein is CASSLVGLDRNTEAFF. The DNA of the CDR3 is TGTGCCAGCAGCTTGGTGGGTCTGGACAGGAACACTGAAGCTTTCTTT.

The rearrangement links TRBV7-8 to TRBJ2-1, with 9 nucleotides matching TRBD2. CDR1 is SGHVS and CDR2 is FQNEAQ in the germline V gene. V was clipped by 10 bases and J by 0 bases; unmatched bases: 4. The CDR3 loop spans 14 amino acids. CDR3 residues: CATQLAGSYNEQFF. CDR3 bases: TGTGCCACACAACTAGCGGGCTCCTACAATGAGCAGTTCTTC.

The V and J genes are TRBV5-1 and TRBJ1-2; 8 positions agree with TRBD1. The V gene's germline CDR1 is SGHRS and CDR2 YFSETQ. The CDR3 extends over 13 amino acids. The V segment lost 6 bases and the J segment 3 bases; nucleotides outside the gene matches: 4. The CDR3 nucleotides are TGCGCCAGCAACAGGGGGAACGACTATGGCTACACCTTC. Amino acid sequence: CASNRGNDYGYTF.

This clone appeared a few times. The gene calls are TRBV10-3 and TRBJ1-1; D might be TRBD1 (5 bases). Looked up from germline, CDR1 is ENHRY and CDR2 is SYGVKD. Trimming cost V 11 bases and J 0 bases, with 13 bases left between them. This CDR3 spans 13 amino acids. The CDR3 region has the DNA TGTGCCCACCGCGGGGGGGTGAACACTGAAGCTTTCTTT. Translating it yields CAHRGGVNTEAFF.

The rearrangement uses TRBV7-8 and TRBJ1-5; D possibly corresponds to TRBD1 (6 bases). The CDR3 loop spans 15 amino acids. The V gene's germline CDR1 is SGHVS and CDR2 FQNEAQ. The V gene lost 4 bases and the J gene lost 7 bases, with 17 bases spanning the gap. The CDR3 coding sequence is TGTGCCAGCAGCTCTACACCCGGGACAAAGCAGCCCCAGCATTTT. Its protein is CASSSTPGTKQPQHF.

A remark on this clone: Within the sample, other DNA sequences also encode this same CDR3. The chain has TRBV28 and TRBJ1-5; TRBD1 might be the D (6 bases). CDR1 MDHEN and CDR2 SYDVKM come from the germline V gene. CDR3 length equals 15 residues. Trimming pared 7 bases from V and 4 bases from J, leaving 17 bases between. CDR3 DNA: TGTGCCAGCATCCCCGGGCAGGGGTTAAATCAGCCCCAGCATTTT. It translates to CASIPGQGLNQPQHF.

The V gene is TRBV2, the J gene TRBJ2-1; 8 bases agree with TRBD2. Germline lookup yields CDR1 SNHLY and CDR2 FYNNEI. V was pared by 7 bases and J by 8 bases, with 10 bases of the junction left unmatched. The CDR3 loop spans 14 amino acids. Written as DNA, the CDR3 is TGTGCCAGCAACTCGGGCGGGAGGTTCTATGAGCAGTTCTTC. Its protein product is CASNSGGRFYEQFF.

Here the CDR3 DNA reads TGTGCCAGCAGCTTTGTATTGCGGGACGAGCAGTACTTC. This codes for CASSFVLRDEQYF. The chain links TRBV7-2 to TRBJ2-7; D perhaps matches TRBD2 (5 bases). Trimming shortened V by 3 bases and J by 5 bases, and 11 bases separated the two germline ends. CDR3 length: 13 amino acids. The germline gives CDR1 SGHTA, CDR2 FQGNSA.

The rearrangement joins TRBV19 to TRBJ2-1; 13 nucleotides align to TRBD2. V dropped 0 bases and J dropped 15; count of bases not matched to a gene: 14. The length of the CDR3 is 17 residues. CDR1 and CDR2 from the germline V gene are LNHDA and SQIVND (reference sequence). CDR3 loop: CASSIDLSGLAGNRGFF. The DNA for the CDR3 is TGTGCCAGTAGTATAGATCTCTCGGGACTAGCGGGAAATCGTGGGTTCTTC.